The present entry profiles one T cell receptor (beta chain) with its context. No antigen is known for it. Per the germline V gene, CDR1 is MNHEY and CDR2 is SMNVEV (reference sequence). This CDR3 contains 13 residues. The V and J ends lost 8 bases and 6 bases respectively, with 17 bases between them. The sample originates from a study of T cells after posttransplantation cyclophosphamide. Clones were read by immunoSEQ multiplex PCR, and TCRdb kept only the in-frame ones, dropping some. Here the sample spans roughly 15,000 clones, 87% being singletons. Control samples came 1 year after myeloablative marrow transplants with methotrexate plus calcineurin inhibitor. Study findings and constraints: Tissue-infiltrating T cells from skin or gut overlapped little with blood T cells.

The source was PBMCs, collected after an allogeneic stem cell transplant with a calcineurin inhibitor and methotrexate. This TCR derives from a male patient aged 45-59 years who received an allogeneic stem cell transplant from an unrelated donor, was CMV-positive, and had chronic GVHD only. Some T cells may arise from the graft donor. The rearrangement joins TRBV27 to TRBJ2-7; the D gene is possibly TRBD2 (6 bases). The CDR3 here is CASFEVWGGEQYF. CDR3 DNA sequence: TGTGCCAGCTTCGAGGTATGGGGAGGCGAGCAGTACTTC.